These T cell receptor beta chains were read from a single sample in a study of T cells after yellow fever vaccination. MiXCR, run by TCRdb on the 5' RACE reads, gives a single entry per CDR3 protein. The sample lists some 600,000 distinct CDR3 sequences, roughly a sixth occurring once. The input for sequencing was PBMCs, taken 5 to 6 days after the first yellow fever vaccination. The receptors were sampled from a man younger than 30 who received the YFV17D yellow fever vaccine. CDR3s include the opening cysteine and the closing phenylalanine or tryptophan. D genes are given only for firm matches. Size is stated for part of the rows, as once, few or many counts, or as a class when the clone is expanded.

v_gene: TRBV6-2/TRBV6-3
j_gene: TRBJ1-1
abundance: few
d_gene: NA
len: 14
CDR3nt: TGTGCCAGCAGTTATGGTTTCCAGGGGACTGAAGCTTTCTTT
CDR3aa: CASSYGFQGTEAFF

v_gene: TRBV6-5
j_gene: TRBJ1-2
abundance: NA
d_gene: NA
len: 14
CDR3nt: TGTGCCAGCAGTTACTCGACCACGGAGTATGGCTACACCTTC
CDR3aa: CASSYSTTEYGYTF

v_gene: TRBV7-3
j_gene: TRBJ2-2
abundance: many
d_gene: NA
len: 15
CDR3nt: TGTGCCAGCAGCTTAAAAGCGGATCCCACCGGGGAGCTGTTTTTT
CDR3aa: CASSLKADPTGELFF

v_gene: TRBV28
j_gene: TRBJ1-1
abundance: NA
d_gene: NA
len: 13
CDR3nt: TGTGCCAGCAGACGAACACTGAACACTGAAGCTTTCTTT
CDR3aa: CASRRTLNTEAFF

v_gene: TRBV6-1
j_gene: TRBJ2-7
abundance: NA
d_gene: NA
len: 15
CDR3nt: TGTGCCAGCAGTGAAATGGCAGGGGCCTCCTACGAGCAGTACTTC
CDR3aa: CASSEMAGASYEQYF

v_gene: TRBV5-6
j_gene: TRBJ1-2
abundance: few
d_gene: NA
len: 13
CDR3nt: TGTGCCAGCAGGGGCTATGAGGGAGCTGGCTACACCTTC
CDR3aa: CASRGYEGAGYTF

v_gene: TRBV9
j_gene: TRBJ2-5
abundance: few
d_gene: NA
len: 14
CDR3nt: TGTGCCAGCAGCCCCCGCGGGCCCAGCGAGACCCAGTACTTC
CDR3aa: CASSPRGPSETQYF

v_gene: TRBV10-2
j_gene: TRBJ1-6
abundance: NA
d_gene: NA
len: 17
CDR3nt: TGCGCCAGCAGTGAGTCGTTAGGGAGGGACCTTAATTCACCCCTCCACTTT
CDR3aa: CASSESLGRDLNSPLHF

v_gene: TRBV5-1
j_gene: TRBJ2-5
abundance: NA
d_gene: TRBD2
len: 15
CDR3nt: TGCGCCAGCAGTTTGACTAGCGGGGGGGCAGGGACCCAGTACTTC
CDR3aa: CASSLTSGGAGTQYF

v_gene: TRBV5-1
j_gene: TRBJ2-3
abundance: few
d_gene: NA
len: 13
CDR3nt: TGCGCCAGCAGCATCGACAGGCCAGATACGCAGTATTTT
CDR3aa: CASSIDRPDTQYF

v_gene: TRBV29-1
j_gene: TRBJ1-1
abundance: many
d_gene: NA
len: 14
CDR3nt: TGCAGCGTTGCGACCGGGACAAGGAACACTGAAGCTTTCTTT
CDR3aa: CSVATGTRNTEAFF

v_gene: TRBV18
j_gene: TRBJ2-1
abundance: NA
d_gene: TRBD1
len: 15
CDR3nt: TGTGCCAGCTCACCGAGGGACAGGGGGTTCGATGAGCAGTTCTTC
CDR3aa: CASSPRDRGFDEQFF

v_gene: TRBV6-2/TRBV6-3
j_gene: TRBJ2-1
abundance: NA
d_gene: TRBD1
len: 14
CDR3nt: TGTGCCAGCAACCCAGGGGGCGCGGGGAATGAGCAGTTCTTC
CDR3aa: CASNPGGAGNEQFF

v_gene: TRBV10-3
j_gene: TRBJ2-1
abundance: NA
d_gene: TRBD2
len: 15
CDR3nt: TGTGCCATCAGTGCCCAGGGACTAGCGACAAATGAGCAGTTCTTC
CDR3aa: CAISAQGLATNEQFF

v_gene: TRBV5-1
j_gene: TRBJ2-5
abundance: many
d_gene: NA
len: 15
CDR3nt: TGCGCCAGCAGCCTCCGGACCCGTAGTCAAGAGACCCAGTACTTC
CDR3aa: CASSLRTRSQETQYF

v_gene: TRBV4-2
j_gene: TRBJ2-5
abundance: few
d_gene: TRBD2
len: 20
CDR3nt: TGTGCCAGCAGCCCGGCCGGGACTAGCGGGGGGCTCTCCCTCCAAGAGACCCAGTACTTC
CDR3aa: CASSPAGTSGGLSLQETQYF

v_gene: TRBV5-1
j_gene: TRBJ2-1
abundance: many
d_gene: TRBD1
len: 13
CDR3nt: TGTGCCAGCAGCTTAGGGACAGGGGATGAGCAGTTCTTC
CDR3aa: CASSLGTGDEQFF

v_gene: TRBV11-3
j_gene: TRBJ2-4
abundance: NA
d_gene: NA
len: 14
CDR3nt: TGTGCCAGCAGCTTAGCCGGGGCCCAAAACATTCAGTACTTC
CDR3aa: CASSLAGAQNIQYF

v_gene: TRBV5-1
j_gene: TRBJ1-1
abundance: NA
d_gene: TRBD1
len: 14
CDR3nt: TGCGCCAGCAGCTGGGGGACAGGGGAATCTGAAGCTTTCTTT
CDR3aa: CASSWGTGESEAFF

v_gene: TRBV7-9
j_gene: TRBJ2-5
abundance: NA
d_gene: TRBD2
len: 16
CDR3nt: TGTGCCAGCAGCTTAGGTCTAGCGGGGACGCAAGAGACCCAGTACTTC
CDR3aa: CASSLGLAGTQETQYF

v_gene: TRBV6-1
j_gene: TRBJ2-7
abundance: few
d_gene: TRBD1
len: 14
CDR3nt: TGTGCCAGCAGCAAGACCGCTACAGGGGAGCAGCAGTACTTC
CDR3aa: CASSKTATGEQQYF

v_gene: TRBV15
j_gene: TRBJ2-3
abundance: NA
d_gene: NA
len: 15
CDR3nt: TGTGCCACCAGCAGAGATCGGCAGGGATCAGATACGCAGTATTTT
CDR3aa: CATSRDRQGSDTQYF

v_gene: TRBV12-3/TRBV12-4
j_gene: TRBJ2-3
abundance: NA
d_gene: NA
len: 15
CDR3nt: TGTGCCAGCAGTTTACAGGTCAGGAGCACAGATACGCAGTATTTT
CDR3aa: CASSLQVRSTDTQYF

v_gene: TRBV4-3
j_gene: TRBJ1-1
abundance: few
d_gene: NA
len: 15
CDR3nt: TGCGCCAGCAGCCAAGTTCTGCAGAGGTTGGCTGAAGCTTTCTTT
CDR3aa: CASSQVLQRLAEAFF

v_gene: TRBV12-3/TRBV12-4
j_gene: TRBJ1-1
abundance: few
d_gene: TRBD1
len: 13
CDR3nt: TGTGCCAGCAGTTTAGAGGGGGCGCGTAAAGCTTTCTTT
CDR3aa: CASSLEGARKAFF

v_gene: TRBV11-1
j_gene: TRBJ2-5
abundance: few
d_gene: TRBD2
len: 19
CDR3nt: TGTGCCAGCAGCTTAAGGACTAGCGGGGGGCTAACCCGAAAAGAGACCCAGTACTTC
CDR3aa: CASSLRTSGGLTRKETQYF

v_gene: TRBV28
j_gene: TRBJ2-3
abundance: few
d_gene: NA
len: 17
CDR3nt: TGTGCCAGCAGTTTAAGGGGCCGGGCCCCCGGGGAAGATACGCAGTATTTT
CDR3aa: CASSLRGRAPGEDTQYF

v_gene: TRBV11-2
j_gene: TRBJ1-6
abundance: many
d_gene: NA
len: 14
CDR3nt: TGTGCCAGCAGCTTAGACAGGGTTTTCTCACCCCTCCACTTT
CDR3aa: CASSLDRVFSPLHF

v_gene: TRBV15
j_gene: TRBJ2-5
abundance: few
d_gene: TRBD1
len: 18
CDR3nt: TGTGCCACCAGCAGGAGCGAAGGACAGGGGGTGTACCAAGAGACCCAGTACTTC
CDR3aa: CATSRSEGQGVYQETQYF

v_gene: TRBV24-1
j_gene: TRBJ2-7
abundance: few
d_gene: NA
len: 14
CDR3nt: TGTGCCACCAGTGACCGCCCGAAGGTCTCGGAGCAGTACTTC
CDR3aa: CATSDRPKVSEQYF

v_gene: TRBV7-3
j_gene: TRBJ2-3
abundance: few
d_gene: NA
len: 13
CDR3nt: TGTGCCAGCAGCCCTAGCGAAACAGATACGCAGTATTTT
CDR3aa: CASSPSETDTQYF

v_gene: TRBV11-2
j_gene: TRBJ2-3
abundance: NA
d_gene: NA
len: 13
CDR3nt: TGTGCCAGCAGCCCAAGGAAGGGGGGTACGCAGTATTTT
CDR3aa: CASSPRKGGTQYF

v_gene: TRBV4-1
j_gene: TRBJ1-1
abundance: NA
d_gene: NA
len: 15
CDR3nt: TGCGCCAGCAGCCAAGTGGGGGGGGCCGACACTGAAGCTTTCTTT
CDR3aa: CASSQVGGADTEAFF

v_gene: TRBV5-1
j_gene: TRBJ2-1
abundance: many
d_gene: TRBD2
len: 15
CDR3nt: TGCGCCAGCAGCTTGGATGGCGGGGGGGGGAATGAGCAGTTCTTC
CDR3aa: CASSLDGGGGNEQFF

v_gene: TRBV5-4
j_gene: TRBJ2-4
abundance: few
d_gene: TRBD1
len: 16
CDR3nt: TGTGCCAGCAGCTTGGAGGGCAGGGGGACCAAAAACATTCAGTACTTC
CDR3aa: CASSLEGRGTKNIQYF

v_gene: TRBV9
j_gene: TRBJ2-4
abundance: NA
d_gene: NA
len: 15
CDR3nt: TGTGCCAGCAGCCCCCAGGTCGGGGTGGGAAACATTCAGTACTTC
CDR3aa: CASSPQVGVGNIQYF

v_gene: TRBV29-1
j_gene: TRBJ1-1
abundance: once
d_gene: NA
len: 13
CDR3nt: TGCAGCGTTGCGGATTGGCTGCAAAACGTAGCTTTCTTT
CDR3aa: CSVADWLQNVAFF

v_gene: TRBV5-1
j_gene: TRBJ1-4
abundance: few
d_gene: NA
len: 15
CDR3nt: TGCGCCAGCAGATCAACAGGGCAGTCGGAGGAAAAACTGTTTTTT
CDR3aa: CASRSTGQSEEKLFF

v_gene: TRBV28
j_gene: TRBJ1-5
abundance: many
d_gene: NA
len: 12
CDR3nt: TGTGCCAGCACCGAAGGGGATCAGCCCCAGCATTTT
CDR3aa: CASTEGDQPQHF

v_gene: TRBV4-3
j_gene: TRBJ2-3
abundance: once
d_gene: TRBD2
len: 17
CDR3nt: TGCGCCAGCAGCCCCCCGACTAGCGGGGGGGCAGGAGATACGCAGTATTTT
CDR3aa: CASSPPTSGGAGDTQYF

v_gene: TRBV6-2/TRBV6-3
j_gene: TRBJ2-2
abundance: NA
d_gene: TRBD1
len: 14
CDR3nt: TGTGCCAGCAGTCGAACCGGGACAGGGCGGGAGCTGTTTTTT
CDR3aa: CASSRTGTGRELFF

v_gene: TRBV5-1
j_gene: TRBJ2-5
abundance: many
d_gene: TRBD2
len: 15
CDR3nt: TGCGCCAGCAGCTCGGGACTAGAGTTTCAAGAGACCCAGTACTTC
CDR3aa: CASSSGLEFQETQYF

v_gene: TRBV14
j_gene: TRBJ1-3
abundance: NA
d_gene: NA
len: 14
CDR3nt: TGTGCCAGCAGCCCGGGACTGGGGTTTAACACCATATATTTT
CDR3aa: CASSPGLGFNTIYF

v_gene: TRBV12-3/TRBV12-4
j_gene: TRBJ1-1
abundance: once
d_gene: NA
len: 12
CDR3nt: TGTGCCAGCAGTTTTGCCTTAACTGAAGCTTTCTTT
CDR3aa: CASSFALTEAFF

v_gene: TRBV5-1
j_gene: TRBJ2-5
abundance: few
d_gene: TRBD1
len: 13
CDR3nt: TGCGCCAGTATGAGGGGGCACCGAGAGACCCAGTACTTC
CDR3aa: CASMRGHRETQYF

v_gene: TRBV12-3/TRBV12-4
j_gene: TRBJ1-2
abundance: few
d_gene: NA
len: 13
CDR3nt: TGTGCCAGCAGCTTAGGGGGTCCTAGGAACTACACCTTC
CDR3aa: CASSLGGPRNYTF

v_gene: TRBV25-1
j_gene: TRBJ2-3
abundance: NA
d_gene: TRBD1
len: 16
CDR3nt: TGTGCCAGCAGACCCGGGACAGGGGGTCTAGGGATAGCGCAGTATTTT
CDR3aa: CASRPGTGGLGIAQYF

v_gene: TRBV6-1
j_gene: TRBJ2-5
abundance: NA
d_gene: NA
len: 15
CDR3nt: TGTGCCAGCAAACAACCCTTGAGTGGGGGCGAGACCCAGTACTTC
CDR3aa: CASKQPLSGGETQYF

v_gene: TRBV20-1
j_gene: TRBJ2-2
abundance: few
d_gene: NA
len: 13
CDR3nt: TGCAGTGCTCAGAACAGGGTCACCGGGGAGCTGTTTTTT
CDR3aa: CSAQNRVTGELFF

v_gene: TRBV7-2
j_gene: TRBJ2-3
abundance: NA
d_gene: NA
len: 17
CDR3nt: TGTGCCACCATCCCGCGGGCGACCCAGGTGTACACAGATACGCAGTATTTT
CDR3aa: CATIPRATQVYTDTQYF

v_gene: TRBV6-2/TRBV6-3
j_gene: TRBJ1-1
abundance: NA
d_gene: NA
len: 11
CDR3nt: TGTGCCAGCAGTCACGCCCTTGAAGCTTTCTTT
CDR3aa: CASSHALEAFF

v_gene: TRBV29-1
j_gene: TRBJ2-3
abundance: NA
d_gene: NA
len: 19
CDR3nt: TGCAGCGTTCAACCAACTGGCGGGGTGCCGGAATTTAGCACAGATACGCAGTATTTT
CDR3aa: CSVQPTGGVPEFSTDTQYF

v_gene: TRBV12-3/TRBV12-4
j_gene: TRBJ2-5
abundance: NA
d_gene: TRBD1
len: 17
CDR3nt: TGTGCCAGCAGTCCCCCCCGGACAGGGTACGAACAAGAGACCCAGTACTTC
CDR3aa: CASSPPRTGYEQETQYF

v_gene: TRBV7-2
j_gene: TRBJ2-5
abundance: many
d_gene: TRBD1
len: 13
CDR3nt: TGTGCCAGCCTCCGGGACAGGGAAGAGACCCAGTACTTC
CDR3aa: CASLRDREETQYF

v_gene: TRBV2
j_gene: TRBJ1-4
abundance: few
d_gene: NA
len: 14
CDR3nt: TGTGCCAGCGGGGTCATTCGCGTTAATGAAAAACTGTTTTTT
CDR3aa: CASGVIRVNEKLFF

v_gene: TRBV3-1
j_gene: TRBJ1-5
abundance: few
d_gene: NA
len: 17
CDR3nt: TGTGCCAGCAGCCAAGGGCTGGGGGGCAGACCCAATCAGCCCCAGCATTTT
CDR3aa: CASSQGLGGRPNQPQHF

v_gene: TRBV10-3
j_gene: TRBJ2-3
abundance: NA
d_gene: NA
len: 17
CDR3nt: TGTGCCATCAGTGAACCCGATGGTGCGGGGGCGGGAGATACGCAGTATTTT
CDR3aa: CAISEPDGAGAGDTQYF